A single sample is the source of the 21 T cell receptor beta chains below, sequenced in a study of CD8 T cells in ankylosing spondylitis. Study findings and constraints: Apparently characteristic of ankylosing spondylitis blood was a TCR beta motif (eight highly homologous variants).

Which antigens these TCRs recognize remains unknown. TCRdb reanalysed the 5' RACE reads using MiXCR and keeps one entry per CDR3 protein. The sample yields 670,000 or so distinct CDR3 sequences, 19% seen once. Input material: blood, either unsorted or a sorted T cell fraction (not recorded which). These TCRs come from a male donor with ankylosing spondylitis.

The chain uses TRBV6-2 or TRBV6-3 and TRBJ2-7, with TRBD2 identical over 9 bases. The trim removed 5 bases at V and 2 bases at J, leaving 7 bases unmatched. The CDR3 is 15 amino acids. Germline CDR1 reads MNHEY; CDR2 reads SVGEGT. The CDR3 DNA reads as TGTGCCAGCAGTAAACTCGCGGGGGGGACCTACGAGCAGTACTTC. It yields the protein CASSKLAGGTYEQYF.

A note on this clonotype: The junction differs from germline at one of its ends, possibly a read error. This sequence joins TRBV7-9 and TRBJ1-2, with 7 bases fitting TRBD1. Germline CDR1 and CDR2: SEHNR and FQNEAQ (reference sequence). CDR3 length: 12 residues. CDR3 bases: TGTGCCAGCAGCTCTAACGCCCGACAGGGATCATTC. This gives the protein CASSSNARQGSF.

This clonotype was observed a handful of times. The chain joins TRBV10-3 to TRBJ1-2, with 7 bases aligning to TRBD1. The CDR3 is 13 residues long. The germline V gene has CDR1 ENHRY and CDR2 SYGVKD. Trimming cost V 3 bases and J 2 bases; bases outside gene matches: 0. The CDR3 DNA reads as TGTGCCATCAGTGACAGGGGGAACTATGGCTACACCTTC. It translates to CAISDRGNYGYTF.

There are a few counts of this clonotype. The V call is TRBV5-1, the J call TRBJ1-1, with D uncertain. The V end was cut by 0 bases, the J end by 4 bases, with 13 bases between. Germline values: CDR1 SGHRS, CDR2 YFSETQ. The CDR3 sequence is 15 residues long. CDR3 nucleotides: TGCGCCAGCAGCTTGGACGGTAGAGTTAGCACTGAAGCTTTCTTT. It yields the protein CASSLDGRVSTEAFF.

This clonotype was recorded many times. The CDR3 sequence: CASSQRGELFF. The CDR3, as DNA: TGTGCCAGCAGCCAACGCGGGGAGCTGTTTTTT. The chain employs TRBV3-1 and TRBJ2-2; unclear D gene. Germline CDR1 LGHDT, CDR2 YNNKEL (reference sequence). V was pared by 2 bases and J by 7 bases, with 2 bases between. The CDR3 contains 11 residues.

The rearrangement uses TRBV7-8 and TRBJ2-3; D uncertain. This CDR3 is built from 15 residues. Trimming left V 6 bases short and J 0 bases short, with 13 bases between. Germline-derived CDR1 and CDR2 are SGHVS and FQNEAQ. CDR3 nucleotide sequence: TGTGCCAGCAGTTTCAAGGACCCGAGCACAGATACGCAGTATTTT. Its protein is CASSFKDPSTDTQYF.

This clonotype turned up a few times. The chain combines TRBV12-3 or TRBV12-4 with TRBJ2-1; 8 bases align to TRBD2. The CDR3 consists of 18 residues. Trimming at V came to 2 bases and at J to 8 bases, leaving 17 bases not matched to a gene. The CDR3 region has the DNA TGTGCCAGCAGTTTAATAAGTGGTGCGGGAGGAATCGGGGATGAGCAGTTCTTC. It yields the protein CASSLISGAGGIGDEQFF.

This clonotype was observed a few times. This chain links TRBV6-6 with TRBJ1-5; D unclear. This CDR3 contains 12 residues. V shed 10 bases and J shed 3 bases, with 10 bases lying between them. The germline CDR1 and CDR2 sequences are MNHNY and SVGAGI (reference sequence). The CDR3 DNA reads TGTGCCACCACCCGGGCCAATCAGCCCCAGCATTTT. Amino acid sequence: CATTRANQPQHF.

This clonotype was seen only a few times. The DNA of the CDR3 is TGCAGCGTCAAAGCGAGTACGCAGTATTTT. Translation gives CSVKASTQYF. The chain employs TRBV29-1 and TRBJ2-3; D is unresolved. Germline CDR1 SQVTM, CDR2 ANQGSEA. Trimming left V 6 bases short and J 8 bases short, with 9 bases between. This CDR3 contains 10 residues.

This clonotype was seen only a few times. The chain recombines TRBV28 with TRBJ2-7; 9 positions match TRBD1. Germline V gene lookup returns CDR1 MDHEN and CDR2 SYDVKM. The CDR3 extends over 14 amino acids. V shed 5 bases, J shed 7 bases, and the junction held 9 bases outside the gene matches. CDR3 sequence: CASSPRDRDVEQYF. CDR3 DNA sequence: TGTGCCAGCAGTCCCCGGGACAGGGATGTGGAGCAGTACTTC.

This clonotype was observed many times. This chain's CDR3 is CASSQDPQGGIGNTIYF. The CDR3 region has the DNA TGCGCCAGCAGCCAAGATCCCCAGGGGGGGATTGGAAACACCATATATTTT. The V call is TRBV4-1, the J call TRBJ1-3; 7 bases match TRBD1. The CDR3 consists of 17 residues. The J segment lost 3 bases and the V segment lost 0 bases, leaving 8 bases of the junction unmatched. Germline values: CDR1 MGHRA, CDR2 YSYEKL.

This clonotype was found a few times. The rearrangement joins TRBV6-2 or TRBV6-3 to TRBJ2-2; 11 bases agree with TRBD2. The junction had 9 bases not matched to a gene; V was cut back by 5 bases and J by 4 bases. CDR1 and CDR2 (germline): MNHEY, SVGEGT. This CDR3 is 17 amino acids long. CDR3 amino acids: CASSSLAGGPATGELFF. CDR3 sequence (DNA): TGTGCCAGCAGTAGCTTAGCGGGAGGGCCGGCCACCGGGGAGCTGTTTTTT.

By sample fraction, this clonotype is medium-sized. This sequence joins TRBV7-9 and TRBJ2-1; 14 bases are a match to TRBD2. V was pared by 10 bases and J by 8 bases, with 13 bases of the junction left unmatched. The CDR3 is 16 residues long. The germline gives CDR1 SEHNR, CDR2 FQNEAQ (reference sequence). CDR3 in amino acids: CATKQSRLAGGDEQFF. The CDR3 DNA reads as TGTGCCACCAAACAATCCCGACTAGCGGGAGGGGATGAGCAGTTCTTC.

This clonotype was found a few times. The genes are TRBV29-1 and TRBJ2-4; TRBD2 matches at 7 bases. The CDR3 is made up of 15 amino acids. Trimming cost V 4 bases and J 0 bases; bases outside gene matches: 6. CDR1 is SQVTM and CDR2 is ANQGSEA in the germline V gene. The CDR3 loop is CSVGRGGQAKNIQYF. The CDR3 coding sequence is TGCAGCGTTGGGCGGGGAGGGCAAGCCAAAAACATTCAGTACTTC.

The rearrangement uses TRBV12-3 or TRBV12-4 and TRBJ1-1; unclear D gene. Trimming shortened V by 7 bases and J by 0 bases, and 6 bases separated the two germline ends. The CDR3 runs 12 residues. CDR3 nucleotide sequence: TGTGCCAGCACCCTTGTGAACACTGAAGCTTTCTTT. Protein sequence: CASTLVNTEAFF.

This clonotype has a count of ten or more. CDR3 coding DNA: TGCAGCGTTGAAACAGGGGACACTGAAGCTTTCTTT. This sequence encodes CSVETGDTEAFF. V and J are TRBV29-1 and TRBJ1-1, with 7 bases that match TRBD1. Unmatched junction bases numbered 0, after V lost 2 bases and J lost 3 bases. This CDR3 is built from 12 residues. CDR1 is SQVTM, CDR2 ANQGSEA, per germline.

The table lists this clonotype with a few counts. This chain uses TRBV12-3 or TRBV12-4 with TRBJ2-7; 12 bases fit TRBD2. The CDR3 has 15 residues. Unmatched junction bases numbered 7, after V lost 6 bases and J lost 4 bases. The CDR3 DNA follows: TGTGCCAGCAGCCGCCAGACTAGCGGGAGTTACGAGCAGTACTTC. Residues: CASSRQTSGSYEQYF.

In this sample, this clonotype turned up a few times. The rearrangement links TRBV9 to TRBJ2-1; D is perhaps TRBD2 (5 bases). Trimming cost V 0 bases and J 5 bases, with 9 bases left between them. The CDR3 runs to 14 residues. CDR1 is SGDLS and CDR2 is YYNGEE in the germline V gene. The CDR3 nucleotides are TGTGCCAGCAGCGTAGCCACTAGGCACAATGAGCAGTTCTTC. Protein sequence: CASSVATRHNEQFF.

The chain couples TRBV6-1 to TRBJ2-3; the D gene is possibly TRBD1 (5 bases). The germline V and J ends were trimmed by 1 base and 5 bases, with 10 bases remaining between them. The CDR3 loop spans 14 amino acids. CDR1 and CDR2 from the germline V gene are MNHNS and SASEGT. CDR3 sequence: CASSEGQGRDTQYF. The CDR3 nucleotides are TGTGCCAGCAGTGAAGGGCAGGGAAGAGATACGCAGTATTTT.

This clonotype has only a few counts. V gene TRBV7-9 combines with J gene TRBJ1-5; maybe TRBD1 (5 bases). The CDR3 runs 14 residues. V dropped 2 bases and J dropped 5 bases, with 10 bases sitting between them. Germline assignment: CDR1 SEHNR and CDR2 FQNEAQ (reference sequence). In DNA form, the CDR3 reads TGTGCCAGCAGCTTACAGGGATACGATCAGCCCCAGCATTTT. This gives the protein CASSLQGYDQPQHF.

This clonotype was detected many times. The rearrangement uses TRBV20-1 and TRBJ2-1, with 9 nucleotides matching TRBD2. The length of the CDR3 is 17 residues. Germline V gene sequence: CDR1 DFQATT, CDR2 SNEGSKA (reference sequence). The V gene end was trimmed by 6 bases and the J gene end by 7 bases; junction bases not matched to a gene: 19. CDR3 in amino acids: CSAPLPPSAGGANEQFF. CDR3 nucleotide sequence: TGCAGTGCACCCCTCCCCCCCTCAGCGGGAGGCGCAAATGAGCAGTTCTTC.